This T cell receptor (beta chain) was recovered during a study of long-term antiretroviral therapy in people with HIV. Regarding the study as a whole: Repertoire dominance by clones expanded before ART was seen at all time points. Although diversity increased after ART, it remained lower than in transplant donor controls. HIV repertoires spanned narrower CDR3 length ranges than controls.

At survey level, the immunoSEQ assay was run in its v3.0 version. Per-sample TRB depth target: about 35,000-50,000 T-cell genomes. TCRdb's copy holds only in-frame clones and misses some; the assay was immunoSEQ multiplex PCR. The top ten hold about 4.3% of the sample, which has 25,000 to 30,000 clones, around nine tenths seen once. Remarks on this clone: The target antigen is unknown.

This TCR came from a woman between 40 and 55 years old with HIV. This specimen was unsorted PBMCs, taken roughly 5 years after starting antiretroviral therapy.

The CDR3 DNA follows: TGCGCCAGCCGGAGACAGGAGGATCAGCCCCAGCATTTT. This gives the protein CASRRQEDQPQHF. This chain links TRBV5-1 with TRBJ1-5; a possible D gene is TRBD1 (6 bases). Trimming removed 7 bases at V and 5 bases at J, with 13 bases between. CDR1 is SGHRS and CDR2 is YFSETQ in the germline V gene. The CDR3 is 13 amino acids.